This T cell receptor (beta chain) came from a study of PD-1 blockade in classical Hodgkin lymphoma. As to this clone: Its antigen remains unidentified.

Some clones are missing from TCRdb's copy, which holds only in-frame ones; the method was immunoSEQ multiplex PCR. The sample records 25,000 to 35,000 clones, less than 90% being singletons. The CDR3 totals 12 residues. V shed 7 bases, J shed 4 bases, and the junction held 0 bases outside the gene matches. Germline CDR1 is SGHRS and CDR2 is YFSETQ. The time point was: newly diagnosed, previously untreated cHL patient sample. The study purified CD4+ T cells from thawed PBMCs using magnetic negative selection. Acting as the comparison were PBMCs from newly diagnosed, untreated classical Hodgkin lymphoma. Study results and limitations: Possibly reflecting disease activity or prior therapy, repertoire differences have causes that remain undefined. As was reported, newly diagnosed patients showed lower baseline TCR diversity than healthy donors did.

The origin of this receptor is a human donor with classical Hodgkin lymphoma. The sample consisted of CD4+ T cells from blood. The J gene is TRBJ2-2, the V gene TRBV5-1; 8 positions agree with TRBD1. As DNA, the CDR3 is TGCGCCAGCGGACAGGGCACCGGGGAGCTGTTTTTT. Protein product: CASGQGTGELFF. Supplemented by reference TRBV5-1 and TRBJ2-2, the full variable domain reads KAGVTQTPRYLIKTRGQQVTLSCSPISGHRSVSWYQQTPGQGLQFLFEYFSETQRNKGNFPGRFSGRQFSNSRSEMNVSTLELGDSALYLCASGQGTGELFFGEGSRLTVL.